This is a list of T cell receptor beta chains from one sample in a study of beta chain features in type 1 diabetes. The protocol was immunoSEQ multiplex PCR, while the TCRdb copy is restricted to in-frame clones and leaves out a portion. This sample has hundreds of thousands of clones, with roughly a sixth found just once. Specimen: naive CD4+ T cells from blood. These receptors were collected from a man aged 18 to 29 in good health. The CDR3 runs from the conserved cysteine through the conserved F or W. The D gene is left open where the match is weak. Clone size appears in some rows only: once, few, many, or a class for an expanded clone.

j_gene: TRBJ2-3
d_gene: -
v_gene: TRBV7-3
abundance: few
CDR3aa: CASSLTRDGDTQYF
CDR3nt: TGTGCCAGCAGCTTAACACGGGACGGGGATACGCAGTATTTT

j_gene: TRBJ2-1
d_gene: -
v_gene: TRBV9
abundance: -
CDR3aa: CASSPRTANEQFF
CDR3nt: TGTGCCAGCAGCCCAAGGACAGCTAATGAGCAGTTCTTC

j_gene: TRBJ1-2
d_gene: -
v_gene: TRBV28
abundance: -
CDR3aa: CASSFEGSPVNYGYTF
CDR3nt: TGTGCCAGCAGTTTTGAAGGGAGCCCCGTCAACTATGGCTACACCTTC

j_gene: TRBJ1-5
d_gene: -
v_gene: TRBV21-1
abundance: -
CDR3aa: CASSKGNRQPQHF
CDR3nt: TGTGCCAGCAGCAAGGGGAACCGTCAGCCCCAGCATTTT

j_gene: TRBJ1-5
d_gene: -
v_gene: TRBV7-6
abundance: -
CDR3aa: CASSLPDDQDSNQPQHF
CDR3nt: TGTGCCAGCAGCTTACCCGACGACCAAGATAGCAATCAGCCCCAGCATTTT

j_gene: TRBJ1-1
d_gene: -
v_gene: TRBV28
abundance: -
CDR3aa: CASSLPPGRLEAFF
CDR3nt: TGTGCCAGCAGTTTACCACCGGGACGGCTTGAAGCTTTCTTT

j_gene: TRBJ2-7
d_gene: -
v_gene: TRBV11-2
abundance: -
CDR3aa: CASSSDSSSYEQYF
CDR3nt: TGTGCCAGCAGCTCGGACAGTAGCTCCTACGAGCAGTACTTC

j_gene: TRBJ1-6
d_gene: TRBD1
v_gene: TRBV30
abundance: -
CDR3aa: CAYTRDRVRGSPLHF
CDR3nt: TGTGCCTACACAAGGGACAGGGTAAGGGGATCACCCCTCCACTTT

j_gene: TRBJ2-1
d_gene: -
v_gene: TRBV19
abundance: -
CDR3aa: CASKMAGIYNEQFF
CDR3nt: TGTGCCTCCAAAATGGCGGGGATCTACAATGAGCAGTTCTTC

j_gene: TRBJ2-1
d_gene: -
v_gene: TRBV5-1
abundance: -
CDR3aa: CASSRADNSYNEQFF
CDR3nt: TGCGCCAGCAGCCGAGCGGATAACTCCTACAATGAGCAGTTCTTC

j_gene: TRBJ2-3
d_gene: -
v_gene: TRBV4-2
abundance: few
CDR3aa: CASSQAPRTDTQYF
CDR3nt: TGTGCCAGCAGCCAAGCCCCCCGCACAGATACGCAGTATTTT

j_gene: TRBJ2-1
d_gene: -
v_gene: TRBV19
abundance: -
CDR3aa: CASSILGYNEQFF
CDR3nt: TGTGCCAGTAGTATTCTAGGGTACAATGAGCAGTTCTTC

j_gene: TRBJ1-4
d_gene: -
v_gene: TRBV19
abundance: -
CDR3aa: CASSKGGGANEKLFF
CDR3nt: TGTGCCAGTAGTAAGGGAGGAGGTGCAAATGAAAAACTGTTTTTT

j_gene: TRBJ2-3
d_gene: TRBD2
v_gene: TRBV28
abundance: few
CDR3aa: CASRASGGATDTQYF
CDR3nt: TGTGCCAGCCGGGCTAGCGGGGGGGCGACAGATACGCAGTATTTT

j_gene: TRBJ2-6
d_gene: -
v_gene: TRBV29-1
abundance: -
CDR3aa: CSVDSSGANVLTF
CDR3nt: TGCAGCGTTGACAGCTCTGGGGCCAACGTCCTGACTTTC

j_gene: TRBJ2-7
d_gene: -
v_gene: TRBV7-2
abundance: few
CDR3aa: CASGIRDYEQYF
CDR3nt: TGTGCCAGCGGCATCAGGGACTACGAGCAGTACTTC

j_gene: TRBJ2-1
d_gene: -
v_gene: TRBV5-1
abundance: few
CDR3aa: CASGRGRSSYNEQFF
CDR3nt: TGCGCCAGCGGCCGGGGACGGAGCTCCTACAATGAGCAGTTCTTC

j_gene: TRBJ2-4
d_gene: TRBD1
v_gene: TRBV27
abundance: -
CDR3aa: CASSFQGQGRNIQYF
CDR3nt: TGTGCCAGCAGTTTCCAAGGACAGGGGAGAAACATTCAGTACTTC

j_gene: TRBJ2-4
d_gene: -
v_gene: TRBV5-4
abundance: -
CDR3aa: CASSLADAKNIQYF
CDR3nt: TGTGCCAGCAGCTTAGCGGACGCCAAAAACATTCAGTACTTC

j_gene: TRBJ2-7
d_gene: -
v_gene: TRBV9
abundance: -
CDR3aa: CASSVEGAYEQYF
CDR3nt: TGTGCCAGCAGCGTAGAGGGGGCCTACGAGCAGTACTTC

j_gene: TRBJ2-3
d_gene: -
v_gene: TRBV18
abundance: -
CDR3aa: CASSPAPESTDTQYF
CDR3nt: TGTGCCAGCTCACCAGCCCCGGAGAGTACAGATACGCAGTATTTT

j_gene: TRBJ2-3
d_gene: -
v_gene: TRBV10-3
abundance: -
CDR3aa: CAISVPDTDTQYF
CDR3nt: TGTGCCATCAGTGTCCCTGACACAGATACGCAGTATTTT

j_gene: TRBJ1-2
d_gene: -
v_gene: TRBV5-1
abundance: -
CDR3aa: CASSFGTIYGYTF
CDR3nt: TGCGCCAGCAGCTTTGGGACAATCTATGGCTACACCTTC

j_gene: TRBJ1-5
d_gene: -
v_gene: TRBV18
abundance: few
CDR3aa: CASSDRDSDQPQHF
CDR3nt: TGTGCCAGCTCAGATAGGGACTCGGATCAGCCCCAGCATTTT

j_gene: TRBJ2-4
d_gene: -
v_gene: TRBV21-1
abundance: many
CDR3aa: CASSKLVEIQYF
CDR3nt: TGTGCCAGCAGCAAATTAGTGGAGATTCAGTACTTC

j_gene: TRBJ2-4
d_gene: -
v_gene: TRBV6-6
abundance: -
CDR3aa: CASTPTGPLAKNIQYF
CDR3nt: TGTGCCAGCACCCCGACAGGTCCCTTAGCCAAAAACATTCAGTACTTC

j_gene: TRBJ1-2
d_gene: -
v_gene: TRBV28
abundance: few
CDR3aa: CASSSLLARPYGYTF
CDR3nt: TGTGCCAGCAGTTCCCTCCTCGCCCGACCCTATGGCTACACCTTC

j_gene: TRBJ1-3
d_gene: TRBD1
v_gene: TRBV14
abundance: -
CDR3aa: CASSQDRGSGNTIYF
CDR3nt: TGTGCCAGCAGCCAGGACAGGGGCAGTGGAAACACCATATATTTT

j_gene: TRBJ2-5
d_gene: TRBD1
v_gene: TRBV5-4
abundance: few
CDR3aa: CASSLGSRTGWGETQYF
CDR3nt: TGTGCCAGCAGCTTGGGATCTAGGACAGGGTGGGGAGAGACCCAGTACTTC

j_gene: TRBJ2-1
d_gene: TRBD2
v_gene: TRBV14
abundance: many
CDR3aa: CASSQRMTSPYNEQFF
CDR3nt: TGTGCCAGCAGCCAGCGCATGACTAGCCCATACAATGAGCAGTTCTTC

j_gene: TRBJ1-5
d_gene: -
v_gene: TRBV2
abundance: few
CDR3aa: CASSEVRVQPQHF
CDR3nt: TGTGCCAGCAGTGAAGTGAGGGTTCAGCCCCAGCATTTT

j_gene: TRBJ2-1
d_gene: -
v_gene: TRBV7-2
abundance: few
CDR3aa: CASSPRTDYNEQFF
CDR3nt: TGTGCCAGCAGCCCGAGGACGGATTACAATGAGCAGTTCTTC

j_gene: TRBJ1-1
d_gene: -
v_gene: TRBV7-8
abundance: -
CDR3aa: CASSPGGWTEAFF
CDR3nt: TGTGCCAGCAGCCCCGGGGGTTGGACTGAAGCTTTCTTT

j_gene: TRBJ1-1
d_gene: -
v_gene: TRBV29-1
abundance: few
CDR3aa: CSVDWGNTEAFF
CDR3nt: TGCAGCGTTGATTGGGGGAACACTGAAGCTTTCTTT

j_gene: TRBJ1-2
d_gene: -
v_gene: TRBV30
abundance: -
CDR3aa: CAWSVRGEGGYTF
CDR3nt: TGTGCCTGGAGTGTACGCGGGGAGGGTGGCTACACCTTC

j_gene: TRBJ2-3
d_gene: -
v_gene: TRBV9
abundance: few
CDR3aa: CASSIRTDTDTQYF
CDR3nt: TGTGCCAGCAGCATTCGGACAGACACAGATACGCAGTATTTT

j_gene: TRBJ1-1
d_gene: -
v_gene: TRBV18
abundance: -
CDR3aa: CASSPGMNTEAFF
CDR3nt: TGTGCCAGCTCACCAGGTATGAACACTGAAGCTTTCTTT